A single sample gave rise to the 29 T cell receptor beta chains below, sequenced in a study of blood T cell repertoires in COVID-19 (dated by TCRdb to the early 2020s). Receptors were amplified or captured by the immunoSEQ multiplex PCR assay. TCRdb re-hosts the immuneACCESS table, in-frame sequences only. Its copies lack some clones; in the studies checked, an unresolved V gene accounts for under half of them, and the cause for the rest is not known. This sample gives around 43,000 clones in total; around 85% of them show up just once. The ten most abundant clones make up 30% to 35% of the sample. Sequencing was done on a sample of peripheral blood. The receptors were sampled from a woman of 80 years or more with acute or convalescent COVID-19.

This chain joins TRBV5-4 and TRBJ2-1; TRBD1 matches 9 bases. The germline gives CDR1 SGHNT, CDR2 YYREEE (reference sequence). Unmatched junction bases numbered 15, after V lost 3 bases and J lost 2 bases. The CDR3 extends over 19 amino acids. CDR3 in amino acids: CASSWMTGGGAGAYNEQFF. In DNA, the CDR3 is TGTGCCAGCAGCTGGATGACAGGGGGTGGGGCGGGCGCCTACAATGAGCAGTTCTTC.

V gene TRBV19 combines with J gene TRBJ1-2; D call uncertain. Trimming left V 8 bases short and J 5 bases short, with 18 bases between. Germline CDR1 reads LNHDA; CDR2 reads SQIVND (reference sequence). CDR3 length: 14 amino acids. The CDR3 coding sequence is TGTGCCAGTTACTCTCTCCGCGAGGCTTATGGCTACACCTTC. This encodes CASYSLREAYGYTF.

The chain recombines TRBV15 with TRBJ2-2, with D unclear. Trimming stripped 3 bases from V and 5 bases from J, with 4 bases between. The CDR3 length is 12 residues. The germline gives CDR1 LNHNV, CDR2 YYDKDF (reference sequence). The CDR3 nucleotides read TGTGCCACCAGCAGGACAACCGGGGAGCTGTTTTTT. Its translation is CATSRTTGELFF.

The CDR3 coding sequence is TGTGCCAGCAGCCCTAACAGGGTTGACTATGGCTACACCTTC. It specifies CASSPNRVDYGYTF. This chain joins TRBV3-1 (or the pseudogene TRBV3-2) and TRBJ1-2; D possibly corresponds to TRBD1 (6 bases). In germline, CDR1 is LGHDT, CDR2 YNNKEL (reference sequence). V lost 4 bases and J 3 bases, leaving 12 bases between the germline ends. The CDR3 totals 14 residues.

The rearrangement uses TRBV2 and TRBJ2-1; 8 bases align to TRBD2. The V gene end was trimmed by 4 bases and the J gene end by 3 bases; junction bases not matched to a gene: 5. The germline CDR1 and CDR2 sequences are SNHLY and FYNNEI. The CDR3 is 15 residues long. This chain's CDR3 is CASSAGTSNYNEQFF. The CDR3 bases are TGTGCCAGCAGTGCCGGGACTAGTAACTACAATGAGCAGTTCTTC.

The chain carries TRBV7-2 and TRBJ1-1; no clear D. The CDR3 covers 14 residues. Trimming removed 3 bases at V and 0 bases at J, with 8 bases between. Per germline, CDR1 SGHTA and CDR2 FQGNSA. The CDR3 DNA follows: TGTGCCAGCAGCTTGTCCCAGATGAACACTGAAGCTTTCTTT. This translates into CASSLSQMNTEAFF.

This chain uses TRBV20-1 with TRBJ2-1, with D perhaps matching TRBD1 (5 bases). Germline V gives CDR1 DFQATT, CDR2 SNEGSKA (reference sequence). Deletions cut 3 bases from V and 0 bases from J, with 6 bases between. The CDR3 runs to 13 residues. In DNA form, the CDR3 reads TGCAGTGCTAGTAGGGGCTCCTACAATGAGCAGTTCTTC. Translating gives CSASRGSYNEQFF.

DNA for the CDR3: TGTGCCTGTAACCGGGACTCCAATCAGCCCCAGCATTTT. It yields the protein CACNRDSNQPQHF. This rearrangement joins TRBV30 to TRBJ1-5; tentative D call: TRBD1 (5 bases). CDR1 and CDR2 (germline): GTSNPN, SVGIG (reference sequence). The V and J ends lost 6 bases and 3 bases respectively, with 12 bases between them. The CDR3 has 13 residues.

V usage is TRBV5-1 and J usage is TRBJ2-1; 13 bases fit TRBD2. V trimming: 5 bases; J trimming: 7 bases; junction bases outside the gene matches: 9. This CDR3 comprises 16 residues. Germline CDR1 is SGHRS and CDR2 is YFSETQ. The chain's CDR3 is CASRAGLAGLTNEQFF. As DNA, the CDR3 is TGCGCCAGCAGGGCGGGACTAGCGGGACTTACGAATGAGCAGTTCTTC.

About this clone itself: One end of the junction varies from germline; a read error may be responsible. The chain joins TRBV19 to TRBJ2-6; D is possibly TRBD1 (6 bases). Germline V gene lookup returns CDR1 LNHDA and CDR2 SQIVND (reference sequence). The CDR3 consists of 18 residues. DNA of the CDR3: TGTGCCAGTAGAATAGGTGGCCAGGGGACCTCTGGGGCCAACGTCCTGACTTTC. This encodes CASRIGGQGTSGANVLTF. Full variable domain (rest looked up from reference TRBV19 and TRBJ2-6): DGGITQSPKYLFRKEGQNVTLSCEQNLNHDAMYWYRQDPGQGLRLIYYSQIVNDFQKGDIAEGYSVSREKKESFPLTVTSAQKNPTAFYLCASRIGGQGTSGANVLTFGAGSRLTVL.

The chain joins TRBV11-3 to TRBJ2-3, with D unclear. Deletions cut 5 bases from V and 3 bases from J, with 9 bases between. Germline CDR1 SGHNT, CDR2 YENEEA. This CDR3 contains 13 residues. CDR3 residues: CASSAGQTDTQYF. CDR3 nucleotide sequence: TGTGCCAGCAGCGCTGGTCAGACAGATACGCAGTATTTT.

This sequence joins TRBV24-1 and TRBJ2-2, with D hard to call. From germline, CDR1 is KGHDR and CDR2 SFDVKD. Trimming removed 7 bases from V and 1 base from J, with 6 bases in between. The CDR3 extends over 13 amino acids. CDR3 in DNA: TGTGCCACCAGGTCAGAGAACACCGGGGAGCTGTTTTTT. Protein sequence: CATRSENTGELFF.

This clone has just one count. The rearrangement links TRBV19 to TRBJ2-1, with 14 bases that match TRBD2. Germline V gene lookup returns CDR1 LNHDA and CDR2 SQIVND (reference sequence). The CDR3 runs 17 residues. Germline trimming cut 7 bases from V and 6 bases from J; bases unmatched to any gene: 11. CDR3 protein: CASNSPPGLAGGNEQFF. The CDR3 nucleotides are TGTGCCAGTAACTCCCCCCCTGGACTAGCGGGAGGCAATGAGCAGTTCTTC.

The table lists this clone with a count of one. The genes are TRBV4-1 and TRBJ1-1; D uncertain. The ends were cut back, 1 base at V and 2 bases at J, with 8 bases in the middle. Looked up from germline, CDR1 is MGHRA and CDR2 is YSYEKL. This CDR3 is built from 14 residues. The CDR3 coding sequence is TGCGCCAGCAGCCAAGTGGCCGTAAACACTGAAGCTTTCTTT. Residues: CASSQVAVNTEAFF.

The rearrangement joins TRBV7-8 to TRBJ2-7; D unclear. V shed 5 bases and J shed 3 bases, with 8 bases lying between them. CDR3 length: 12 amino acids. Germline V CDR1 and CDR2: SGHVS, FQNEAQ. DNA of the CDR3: TGTGCCAGCAGCCCGAGCAACTACGAGCAGTACTTC. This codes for CASSPSNYEQYF.

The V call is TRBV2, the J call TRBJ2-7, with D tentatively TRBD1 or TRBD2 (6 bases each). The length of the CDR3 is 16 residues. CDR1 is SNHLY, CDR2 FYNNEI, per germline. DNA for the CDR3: TGTCCCCCCAGTGGGGGGCAACGGGTGGGCTCCTACGAGCAGTACTTC. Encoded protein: CPPSGGQRVGSYEQYF.

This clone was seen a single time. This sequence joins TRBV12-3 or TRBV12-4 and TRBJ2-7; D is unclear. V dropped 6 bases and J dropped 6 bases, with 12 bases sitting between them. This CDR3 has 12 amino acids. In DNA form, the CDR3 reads TGTGCCAGCAGCCCATACCCCAGCGAGCAGTACTTC. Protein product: CASSPYPSEQYF.

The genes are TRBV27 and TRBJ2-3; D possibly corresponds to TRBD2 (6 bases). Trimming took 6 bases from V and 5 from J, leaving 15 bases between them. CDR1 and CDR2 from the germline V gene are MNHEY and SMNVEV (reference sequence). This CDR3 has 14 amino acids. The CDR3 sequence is CASRNGLSVDTQYF. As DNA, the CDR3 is TGTGCCAGCAGGAACGGACTAAGTGTAGATACGCAGTATTTT.

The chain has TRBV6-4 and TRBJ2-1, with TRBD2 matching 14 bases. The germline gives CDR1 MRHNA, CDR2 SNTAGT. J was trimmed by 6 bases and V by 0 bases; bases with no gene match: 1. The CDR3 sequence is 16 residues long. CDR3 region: CASSDSGTSGSNEQFF. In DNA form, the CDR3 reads TGTGCCAGCAGTGACTCGGGGACTAGCGGGAGCAATGAGCAGTTCTTC.

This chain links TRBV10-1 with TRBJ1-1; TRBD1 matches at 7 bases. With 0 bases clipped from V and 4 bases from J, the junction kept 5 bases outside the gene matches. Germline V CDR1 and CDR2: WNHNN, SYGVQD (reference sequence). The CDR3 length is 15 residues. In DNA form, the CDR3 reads TGCGCCAGCAGTGAGTCGCAGGGGACAGTCACTGAAGCTTTCTTT. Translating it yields CASSESQGTVTEAFF.

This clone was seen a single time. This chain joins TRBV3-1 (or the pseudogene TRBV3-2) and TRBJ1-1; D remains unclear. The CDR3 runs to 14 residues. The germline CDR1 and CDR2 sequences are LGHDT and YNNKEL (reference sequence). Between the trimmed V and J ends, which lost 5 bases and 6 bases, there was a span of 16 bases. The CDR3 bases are TGTGCCAGCAGCGCCCGATATCTTAAGCCTGAAGCTTTCTTT. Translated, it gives CASSARYLKPEAFF.

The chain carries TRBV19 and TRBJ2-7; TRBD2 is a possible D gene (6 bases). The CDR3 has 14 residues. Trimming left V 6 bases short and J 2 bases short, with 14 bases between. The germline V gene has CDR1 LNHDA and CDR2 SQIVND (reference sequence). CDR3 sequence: CASSEASEPYEQYF. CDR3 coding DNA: TGTGCCAGTAGCGAAGCTAGCGAACCCTACGAGCAGTACTTC.

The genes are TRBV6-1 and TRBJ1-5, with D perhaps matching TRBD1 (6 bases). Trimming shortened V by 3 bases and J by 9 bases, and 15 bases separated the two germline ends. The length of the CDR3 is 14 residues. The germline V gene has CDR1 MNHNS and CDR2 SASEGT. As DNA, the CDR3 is TGTGCCAGCAGTGAGATACAGGGTTCTTCGCCCCAGCATTTT. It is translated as CASSEIQGSSPQHF.

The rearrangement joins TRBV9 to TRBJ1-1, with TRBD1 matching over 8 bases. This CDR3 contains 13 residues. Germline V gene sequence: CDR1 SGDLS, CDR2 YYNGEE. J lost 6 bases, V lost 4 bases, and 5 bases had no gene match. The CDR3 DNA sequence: TGTGCCAGCAGCACCGGACAGGGCGCTGAAGCTTTCTTT. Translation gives CASSTGQGAEAFF.

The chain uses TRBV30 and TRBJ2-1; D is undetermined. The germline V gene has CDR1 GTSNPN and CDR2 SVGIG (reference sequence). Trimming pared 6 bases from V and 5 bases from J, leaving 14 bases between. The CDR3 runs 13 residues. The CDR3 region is CACGPLADNEQFF. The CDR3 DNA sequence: TGTGCCTGTGGTCCCCTTGCGGACAATGAGCAGTTCTTC. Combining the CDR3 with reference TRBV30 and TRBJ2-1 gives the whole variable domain SQTIHQWPATLVQPVGSPLSLECTVEGTSNPNLYWYRQAAGRGLQLLFYSVGIGQISSEVPQNLSASRPQDRQFILSSKKLLLSDSGFYLCACGPLADNEQFFGPGTRLTVL.

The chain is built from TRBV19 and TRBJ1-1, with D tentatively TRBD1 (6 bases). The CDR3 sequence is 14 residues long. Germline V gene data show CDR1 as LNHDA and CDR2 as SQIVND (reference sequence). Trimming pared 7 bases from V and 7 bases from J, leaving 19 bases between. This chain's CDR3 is CASTTTGLVGEAFF. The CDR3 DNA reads TGTGCCAGTACCACGACAGGTCTTGTCGGTGAAGCTTTCTTT. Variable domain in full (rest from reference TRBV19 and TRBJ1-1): DGGITQSPKYLFRKEGQNVTLSCEQNLNHDAMYWYRQDPGQGLRLIYYSQIVNDFQKGDIAEGYSVSREKKESFPLTVTSAQKNPTAFYLCASTTTGLVGEAFFGQGTRLTVV.

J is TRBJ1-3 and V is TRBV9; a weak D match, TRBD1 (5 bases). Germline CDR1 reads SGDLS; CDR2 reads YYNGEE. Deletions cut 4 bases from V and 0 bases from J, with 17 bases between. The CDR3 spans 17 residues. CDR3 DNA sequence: TGTGCCAGCAGCTCTTCTTTCTCAGGGCACTCTGGAAACACCATATATTTT. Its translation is CASSSSFSGHSGNTIYF.

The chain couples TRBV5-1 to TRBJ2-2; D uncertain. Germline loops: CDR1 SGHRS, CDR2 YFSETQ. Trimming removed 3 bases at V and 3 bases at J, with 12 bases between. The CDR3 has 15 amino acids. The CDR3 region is CASSWSASDTGELFF. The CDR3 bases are TGCGCCAGCAGCTGGAGCGCATCCGACACCGGGGAGCTGTTTTTT.

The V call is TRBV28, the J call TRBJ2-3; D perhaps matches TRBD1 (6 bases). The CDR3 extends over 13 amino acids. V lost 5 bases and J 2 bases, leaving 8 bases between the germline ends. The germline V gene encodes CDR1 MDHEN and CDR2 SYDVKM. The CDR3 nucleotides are TGTGCCAGCAGTCGGGACAACACAGATACGCAGTATTTT. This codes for CASSRDNTDTQYF.